A selection of T cell receptor beta chains follows, all from one sample in a study of CD8+CD57+ T cells in acquired aplastic anemia. TCRdb reprocessed the reads with MiXCR, giving one entry per CDR3 protein. This sample yields just over 450,000 distinct CDR3 sequences, of which under 40% are seen a single time; nearly 0.85% belongs to the top ten. The specimen sequenced was sorted CD4+, CD8+, or CD8+CD57+ T cells (not recorded which) from PBMCs. The receptors stem from a human donor with aplastic anemia. CDR3s include the opening cysteine and the closing phenylalanine or tryptophan. The D gene is left open where the match is weak. A clone size is listed for some rows: how often the clone was seen (once, few, many), or a class if it is expanded.

CDR3: CSARVGRGSPLHF
DNA: TGCAGTGCTAGAGTTGGTCGAGGGTCACCCCTCCACTTT
V: TRBV20-1
D: .
size: many
J: TRBJ1-6

CDR3: CASSVGQVNTGELFF
DNA: TGCGCCAGCAGCGTGGGACAGGTGAACACCGGGGAGCTGTTTTTT
V: TRBV5-1
D: TRBD1
size: .
J: TRBJ2-2

CDR3: CASSESPRGRGIYGYTF
DNA: TGTGCCAGCAGTGAATCCCCCAGGGGACGGGGGATCTATGGCTACACCTTC
V: TRBV6-1
D: .
size: few
J: TRBJ1-2

CDR3: CASSPSTGSSPLHF
DNA: TGTGCCAGCAGCCCCTCGACTGGGAGTTCACCCCTCCACTTT
V: TRBV11-2
D: .
size: .
J: TRBJ1-6

CDR3: CSARVHSGQSYNEQFF
DNA: TGCAGTGCTAGAGTGCATTCGGGACAGTCCTACAATGAGCAGTTCTTC
V: TRBV20-1
D: TRBD1
size: .
J: TRBJ2-1

CDR3: CASSQGEGTGVAFF
DNA: TGCGCCAGCAGCCAAGGTGAAGGGACAGGGGTTGCTTTCTTT
V: TRBV4-1
D: TRBD1
size: .
J: TRBJ1-1

CDR3: CASNRGDDEQYF
DNA: TGTGCCAGCAACCGGGGTGACGACGAGCAGTACTTC
V: TRBV9
D: .
size: many
J: TRBJ2-7

CDR3: CSGVWDSYNEQFF
DNA: TGCAGCGGGGTGTGGGATTCCTACAATGAGCAGTTCTTC
V: TRBV29-1
D: .
size: many
J: TRBJ2-1

CDR3: CASSPAEWRGQETQYF
DNA: TGCGCCAGCAGCCCCGCGGAATGGAGGGGCCAAGAGACCCAGTACTTC
V: TRBV4-3
D: .
size: .
J: TRBJ2-5

CDR3: CASHRAPNQPQHF
DNA: TGTGCCAGCCACAGGGCCCCCAATCAGCCCCAGCATTTT
V: TRBV6-1
D: .
size: .
J: TRBJ1-5

CDR3: CASSPGQGARGYTF
DNA: TGTGCCAGCAGTCCGGGACAGGGGGCGCGGGGCTACACCTTC
V: TRBV12-3/TRBV12-4
D: TRBD1
size: many
J: TRBJ1-2

CDR3: CASRAGTGHSPLHF
DNA: TGTGCCAGCAGAGCCGGGACAGGACACTCACCCCTCCACTTT
V: TRBV9
D: TRBD1
size: many
J: TRBJ1-6

CDR3: CASNPTGPGEQFF
DNA: TGTGCCAGCAACCCCACAGGGCCGGGCGAGCAGTTCTTC
V: TRBV6-1
D: .
size: .
J: TRBJ2-1

CDR3: CASSLAVAGTGVPYEQYF
DNA: TGTGCCAGCAGCTTAGCGGTCGCGGGGACAGGGGTTCCCTACGAGCAGTACTTC
V: TRBV7-2
D: TRBD1
size: many
J: TRBJ2-7

CDR3: CSVVWGLSYEHF
DNA: TGCAGCGTTGTTTGGGGGCTCTCCTACGAGCACTTT
V: TRBV29-1
D: .
size: .
J: TRBJ1-5

CDR3: CASSLERGAINYGYTF
DNA: TGTGCCAGCAGCTTAGAGCGGGGGGCGATAAACTATGGCTACACCTTC
V: TRBV7-2
D: .
size: many
J: TRBJ1-2